This T cell receptor beta chain was obtained from a study of blood T cell repertoires in COVID-19. The overall study: The cDNA or gDNA used as material had been derived from T cells, B-cell-depleted T cells, or PBMCs.

The data were produced by immunoSEQ multiplex PCR, yet TCRdb's version contains in-frame clones alone and is incomplete. The sample lists almost 200,000 clones; roughly 90% were seen once. In terms of age and location, participants ranged from about 18 to 90 years and lived in about 25 US areas. Participant-reported clinical history was the basis for cohort assignment. The V end lost 6 bases, the J end lost 2 bases, and 17 bases lay between the germline ends. There are 15 residues in the CDR3. Germline CDR1 reads KGHSH; CDR2 reads LQKENI. The clonotype comes from a woman aged 18-29 years who had recovered from COVID-19. The sequenced material came from PBMCs or T cells enriched from blood (not recorded which). The V gene is TRBV18, the J gene TRBJ2-7; D possibly corresponds to TRBD1 (6 bases). CDR3 sequence reads: CASSRGQLFTYEQYF. The CDR3, as DNA: TGTGCCAGCTCGCGTGGACAGTTGTTCACCTACGAGCAGTACTTC. The full variable domain, rest sourced from reference TRBV18 and TRBJ2-7, is NAGVMQNPRHLVRRRGQEARLRCSPMKGHSHVYWYRQLPEEGLKFMVYLQKENIIDESGMPKERFSAEFPKEGPSILRIQQVVRGDSAAYFCASSRGQLFTYEQYFGPGTRLTVT.